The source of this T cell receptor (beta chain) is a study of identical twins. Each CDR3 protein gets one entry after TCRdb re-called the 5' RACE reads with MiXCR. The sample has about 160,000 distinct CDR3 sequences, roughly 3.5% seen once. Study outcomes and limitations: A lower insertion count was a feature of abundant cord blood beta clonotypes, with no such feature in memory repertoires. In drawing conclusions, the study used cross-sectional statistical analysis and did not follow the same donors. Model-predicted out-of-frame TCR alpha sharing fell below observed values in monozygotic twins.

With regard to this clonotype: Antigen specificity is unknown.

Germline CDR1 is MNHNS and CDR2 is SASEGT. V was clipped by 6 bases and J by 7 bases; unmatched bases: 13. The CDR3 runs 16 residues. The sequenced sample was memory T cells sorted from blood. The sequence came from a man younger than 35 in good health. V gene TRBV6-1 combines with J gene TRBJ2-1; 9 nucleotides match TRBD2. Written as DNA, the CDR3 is TGTGCCAGCAGCGCGGCGGCCGGGACTAGCATTAATGAGCAGTTCTTC. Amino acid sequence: CASSAAAGTSINEQFF.